A single sample is the source of the 30 T cell receptor beta chains below, sequenced in a study of blood T cell repertoires in COVID-19. Profiling relied on immunoSEQ multiplex PCR, and the TCRdb table lists in-frame clones only, not all of them. The table lists about 220,000 clones, 83% of them singletons. The specimen sequenced was peripheral blood. The receptors come from a woman in her thirties or forties with active or convalescent COVID-19.

This clone is a singleton in its sample. The genes are TRBV30 and TRBJ1-1; TRBD1 might be the D (5 bases). V was cut by 0 bases and J by 0 bases, with 17 bases left in between. The CDR3 covers 17 residues. The germline V gene encodes CDR1 GTSNPN and CDR2 SVGIG (reference sequence). The CDR3 sequence is CAWSVRRLSGVNTEAFF. The DNA for the CDR3 is TGTGCCTGGAGTGTTCGGAGGTTATCGGGGGTGAACACTGAAGCTTTCTTT. The variable domain in full, completed from reference TRBV30 and TRBJ1-1, reads SQTIHQWPATLVQPVGSPLSLECTVEGTSNPNLYWYRQAAGRGLQLLFYSVGIGQISSEVPQNLSASRPQDRQFILSSKKLLLSDSGFYLCAWSVRRLSGVNTEAFFGQGTRLTVV.

The rearrangement uses TRBV5-4 and TRBJ1-2, with D perhaps matching TRBD1 (5 bases). Deletions cut 0 bases from V and 8 bases from J, with 11 bases between. The CDR3 length is 13 residues. From germline, CDR1 is SGHNT and CDR2 YYREEE (reference sequence). CDR3 sequence reads: CASSLEGPRGYTF. In nucleotides, the CDR3 is TGTGCCAGCAGCTTGGAGGGGCCACGGGGCTACACCTTC.

The V gene is TRBV12-1, the J gene TRBJ1-2; TRBD1, the D gene given by the table, was not confirmed from the DNA. TRBV12-1 is a pseudogene segment. The length of the CDR3 is 16 residues. The CDR3 DNA follows: TGTGCCAGCAGCTTTACCCCGGGACAGATGAACTATGGCTACACCTTC. This translates into CASSFTPGQMNYGYTF.

The chain is built from TRBV7-8 and TRBJ2-7, with 7 bases matching TRBD1. V lost 1 base and J lost 1; bases outside the gene matches: 7. Germline values: CDR1 SGHVS, CDR2 FQNEAQ. CDR3 size: 16 residues. CDR3 region: CASSLGWTGHSYEQYF. CDR3 bases: TGTGCCAGCAGCTTAGGATGGACAGGCCATTCCTACGAGCAGTACTTC.

This chain connects TRBV28 to TRBJ1-5; 7 nucleotides align to TRBD1. Germline CDR1 MDHEN, CDR2 SYDVKM. The CDR3 is 17 amino acids. Trimming at V came to 5 bases and at J to 0 bases, leaving 10 bases not matched to a gene. The CDR3 DNA is TGTGCCAGCAGTAGCTCGACAGGGCCCACTAGCAATCAGCCCCAGCATTTT. It translates to CASSSSTGPTSNQPQHF.

The chain uses TRBV9 and TRBJ2-7; no reliable D call. This CDR3 has 14 residues. From germline, CDR1 is SGDLS and CDR2 YYNGEE. V lost 4 bases and J lost 0, with 11 bases in between. CDR3: CASSPRQSSYEQYF. In DNA form, the CDR3 reads TGTGCCAGCAGCCCGCGGCAGAGCTCCTACGAGCAGTACTTC.

The V call is TRBV29-1, the J call TRBJ2-1; 10 bases align to TRBD2. In germline, CDR1 is SQVTM, CDR2 ANQGSEA. The CDR3 covers 15 residues. Germline trimming cut 4 bases from V and 7 bases from J; bases unmatched to any gene: 10. CDR3 in amino acids: CSVVVTASGRNEQFF. The CDR3 region has the DNA TGCAGCGTTGTGGTTACGGCTAGCGGGAGAAATGAGCAGTTCTTC.

The rearrangement uses TRBV7-9 and TRBJ2-1; TRBD2 might be the D (6 bases). Germline CDR1 and CDR2: SEHNR and FQNEAQ (reference sequence). Trimming left V 1 base short and J 6 bases short, with 10 bases between. The CDR3 has 14 amino acids. The CDR3 DNA reads TGTGCCAGCAGCTTAGTGGGGGGAATCAATGAGCAGTTCTTC. It translates to CASSLVGGINEQFF.

This sequence joins TRBV9 and TRBJ2-1; D is unclear. CDR1 is SGDLS, CDR2 YYNGEE, per germline. Trimming removed 4 bases from V and 3 bases from J, with 11 bases in between. This CDR3 comprises 14 residues. The CDR3 DNA sequence: TGTGCCAGCAGCTTTGCGTCTAACTACAATGAGCAGTTCTTC. Translation gives CASSFASNYNEQFF.

This clone has a handful of counts. This chain connects TRBV11-2 to TRBJ2-2; TRBD1 aligns across 9 bases. Per the germline V gene, CDR1 is SGHAT and CDR2 is FQNNGV. Germline trimming cut 5 bases from V and 6 bases from J; bases unmatched to any gene: 4. CDR3 length: 14 amino acids. The CDR3 bases are TGTGCCAGCAGCCGAGACAGGGGGGCCGGGGAGCTGTTTTTT. Residues: CASSRDRGAGELFF.

The rearrangement links TRBV4-1 to TRBJ2-3, with D possibly being TRBD1 (5 bases). The CDR3 loop spans 16 amino acids. V was shortened by 4 bases and J by 1 base, with 15 bases between the two germline ends. Germline-derived CDR1 and CDR2 are MGHRA and YSYEKL. CDR3 sequence (DNA): TGCGCCAGCAGCCGACAGCCGGCCGGAGGCACAGATACGCAGTATTTT. It encodes CASSRQPAGGTDTQYF.

V is TRBV6-1 and J is TRBJ2-1, with D uncertain. There are 13 residues in the CDR3. Trimming took 5 bases from V and 3 from J, leaving 8 bases between them. Germline CDR1 MNHNS, CDR2 SASEGT. CDR3 in amino acids: CASSTYIYNEQFF. CDR3 nucleotides: TGTGCCAGCAGTACATATATCTACAATGAGCAGTTCTTC.

This chain joins TRBV25-1 and TRBJ2-3, with D unclear. Deletions cut 4 bases from V and 2 bases from J, with 13 bases between. This CDR3 is built from 15 residues. Germline V gene sequence: CDR1 MGHDK, CDR2 SYGVNS. The CDR3 DNA reads as TGTGCCAGCAGTGCAGCCACCGGAGACACAGATACGCAGTATTTT. This codes for CASSAATGDTDTQYF.

V and J are TRBV7-9 and TRBJ1-4; D is unclear. The V gene's germline CDR1 is SEHNR and CDR2 FQNEAQ (reference sequence). The CDR3 length is 16 residues. Trimming pared 3 bases from V and 12 bases from J, leaving 23 bases between. The CDR3: CASSFKDVGRVGELFF. For the CDR3, the DNA is TGTGCCAGCAGCTTCAAAGACGTGGGAAGGGTCGGGGAACTGTTTTTT.

Note on this clone: Other DNA sequences in this specimen translate into the identical CDR3. The CDR3 DNA reads as TGTGCCAGCAGCTTATCTAGCGGCTCCTACAATGAGCAGTTCTTC. It specifies CASSLSSGSYNEQFF. J is TRBJ2-1 and V is TRBV7-3, with 7 bases lining up with TRBD2. There are 15 residues in the CDR3. Germline V gives CDR1 SGHTA, CDR2 FQGTGA. The junction had 1 base not matched to a gene; V was cut back by 2 bases and J by 0 bases. Filled out from reference TRBV7-3 and TRBJ2-1, the complete variable domain reads GAGVSQTPSNKVTEKGKYVELRCDPISGHTALYWYRQSLGQGPEFLIYFQGTGAADDSGLPNDRFFAVRPEGSVSTLKIQRTERGDSAVYLCASSLSSGSYNEQFFGPGTRLTVL.

This chain connects TRBV28 to TRBJ2-7; D gene unclear. This CDR3 has 12 amino acids. Trimming shortened V by 6 bases and J by 7 bases, and 13 bases separated the two germline ends. The V gene's germline CDR1 is MDHEN and CDR2 SYDVKM. The CDR3 sequence: CASSHPSEEQYF. The DNA for the CDR3 is TGTGCCAGCAGCCATCCTTCTGAGGAGCAGTACTTC.

The chain joins TRBV12-5 to TRBJ2-2; TRBD1 aligns across 8 bases. The CDR3 extends over 17 amino acids. In germline, CDR1 is LGHNT, CDR2 FRNRAP. The J segment lost 3 bases and the V segment lost 1 base, leaving 7 bases of the junction unmatched. The CDR3 region is CASGLATGAVDTGELFF. The CDR3 DNA reads as TGTGCTAGTGGTTTGGCGACAGGGGCCGTGGACACCGGGGAGCTGTTTTTT.

The chain employs TRBV10-3 and TRBJ2-7; 9 positions agree with TRBD1. The V segment lost 10 bases and the J segment 8 bases; nucleotides outside the gene matches: 12. CDR3 length: 13 amino acids. The germline V gene has CDR1 ENHRY and CDR2 SYGVKD. CDR3 amino acids: CATEVGQGVKQYF. CDR3 nucleotide sequence: TGTGCCACCGAAGTGGGACAGGGAGTAAAGCAGTACTTC.

The chain couples TRBV19 to TRBJ1-3; no reliable D call. Trimming pared 7 bases from V and 6 bases from J, leaving 16 bases between. Germline CDR1 LNHDA, CDR2 SQIVND (reference sequence). The CDR3 runs 14 residues. As DNA, the CDR3 is TGTGCCAGTACCCAAGAGAGGACTGAAAACACCATATATTTT. It codes for CASTQERTENTIYF.

J is TRBJ2-7 and V is TRBV12-3 or TRBV12-4; D call uncertain. This CDR3 has 13 amino acids. Between the trimmed V and J ends, which lost 7 bases and 2 bases, there was a span of 12 bases. The CDR3 sequence: CASTKRPTYEQYF. The DNA of the CDR3 is TGTGCCAGCACCAAGCGACCTACCTACGAGCAGTACTTC.

This chain connects TRBV4-1 to TRBJ2-3; TRBD2 matches 10 bases. Germline CDR1 MGHRA, CDR2 YSYEKL. The CDR3 totals 15 residues. The V gene end was trimmed by 4 bases and the J gene end by 1 base; junction bases not matched to a gene: 2. As DNA, the CDR3 is TGCGCCAGCAGCCCCACTAGCGGGGGCACAGATACGCAGTATTTT. Translation gives CASSPTSGGTDTQYF.

The chain employs TRBV5-1 and TRBJ1-3; 8 bases map to TRBD1. Germline V gives CDR1 SGHRS, CDR2 YFSETQ. This CDR3 is 16 amino acids long. V shed 0 bases, J shed 2 bases, and the junction held 4 bases outside the gene matches. CDR3 residues: CASSLAATGAGNTIYF. Written as DNA, the CDR3 is TGCGCCAGCAGCTTGGCCGCGACAGGGGCTGGAAACACCATATATTTT.

At least ten counts were recorded for this clone. V usage is TRBV5-4 and J usage is TRBJ1-2, with D unresolved. The germline V and J ends were trimmed by 0 bases and 6 bases, with 12 bases remaining between them. Germline CDR1 SGHNT, CDR2 YYREEE (reference sequence). The CDR3 covers 14 residues. CDR3 sequence (DNA): TGTGCCAGCAGCTTGGGGCAGGAACTGAATGGCTACACCTTC. Its translation is CASSLGQELNGYTF.

This clone occurred a few times. The V gene is TRBV28, the J gene TRBJ2-1; 12 nucleotides agree with TRBD1. V was clipped by 6 bases and J by 9 bases; unmatched bases: 9. The germline V gene encodes CDR1 MDHEN and CDR2 SYDVKM. The CDR3 spans 15 residues. Here the CDR3 reads CASRNRDRGLSEQFF. The CDR3 DNA follows: TGTGCCAGCAGGAACCGGGACAGGGGGCTTAGTGAGCAGTTCTTC.

In this sample, this clone turned up once. CDR3 residues: CATSDTGDPPLHF. Here the CDR3 DNA reads TGTGCCACCAGTGATACGGGGGATCCACCCCTCCACTTT. This chain connects TRBV24-1 to TRBJ1-6, with TRBD1 as a possible D gene (5 bases). Trimming removed 3 bases at V and 11 bases at J, with 10 bases between. Germline V gives CDR1 KGHDR, CDR2 SFDVKD. The CDR3 runs to 13 residues.

V is TRBV2 and J is TRBJ1-4, with D tentatively TRBD1 (5 bases). V was shortened by 9 bases and J by 5 bases, with 16 bases between the two germline ends. The length of the CDR3 is 14 residues. The germline gives CDR1 SNHLY, CDR2 FYNNEI. The CDR3 nucleotides read TGTGCCAGTAAAGCAGGGTTCCCGAATGAAAAACTGTTTTTT. This codes for CASKAGFPNEKLFF.

The genes are TRBV2 and TRBJ2-3; TRBD2 matches 10 bases. The CDR3 has 15 residues. Trimming at V came to 7 bases and at J to 2 bases, leaving 6 bases not matched to a gene. Germline V lookup: CDR1 SNHLY, CDR2 FYNNEI. The CDR3 DNA reads as TGTGCCAGCAAAAGGACTAGCGGTTACACAGATACGCAGTATTTT. This gives the protein CASKRTSGYTDTQYF.

The genes are TRBV27 and TRBJ1-2, with 8 bases matching TRBD1. The germline CDR1 and CDR2 sequences are MNHEY and SMNVEV (reference sequence). The CDR3 loop spans 15 amino acids. V lost 5 bases, J lost 8 bases, and 13 bases stayed unmatched. Here the CDR3 reads CASSAGGQGAGGYTF. The CDR3 nucleotides are TGTGCCAGCAGTGCCGGGGGCCAGGGGGCAGGGGGCTACACCTTC.

The V gene is TRBV30, the J gene TRBJ2-2; maybe TRBD1 (6 bases). In germline, CDR1 is GTSNPN, CDR2 SVGIG (reference sequence). This CDR3 contains 16 residues. V was shortened by 0 bases and J by 0 bases, with 11 bases between the two germline ends. The CDR3 is CAWSVLGAANTGELFF. Written as DNA, the CDR3 is TGTGCCTGGAGTGTACTGGGGGCTGCGAACACCGGGGAGCTGTTTTTT.

V usage is TRBV5-1 and J usage is TRBJ2-7; TRBD1 is a possible D gene (6 bases). V lost 4 bases to trimming and J lost 2 bases, with 13 bases between them. The CDR3 covers 14 residues. Germline V CDR1 and CDR2: SGHRS, YFSETQ. The CDR3 coding sequence is TGCGCCAGCAGCGGGAATACAGGGCCCTACGAGCAGTACTTC. Amino acids: CASSGNTGPYEQYF.